A single T cell receptor (beta chain) is shown here with its context. The antigen remains undetermined. Trimming at V came to 1 base and at J to 7 bases, leaving 9 bases not matched to a gene. Germline V lookup: CDR1 KGHSH, CDR2 LQKENI. The CDR3 spans 15 residues. The data are from a study of metastatic and nonmetastatic thyroid tumors. Study details: Repertoires from malignant and benign thyroid patients were compared across blood and tumor or nodule tissue. Findings of the study overall: It was reportedly found that TCR beta diversity was significantly higher in malignant thyroid tumors than in benign nodules, a difference seen in both blood and tumor samples.

In the authors' methods: Using the CDR3 differences seen across clinicopathological groups, the authors built a distant-metastasis classifier for papillary thyroid cancer, which was meant to discriminate distant-metastatic patients. Using MiXCR, TCRdb reanalyzed the PCR reads. TCRdb's processing, not the study's, gives the V and J calls here. This sample has just under 20,000 clones, with roughly 23% found just once. Thyroid surgery was performed in patients who had received no treatment beforehand. Sequences were obtained from tumor tissue. The source is a male donor with papillary thyroid cancer or a benign thyroid nodule (not recorded which). Some clones in this sample may be carry-over from other donors' samples. The chain joins TRBV18 to TRBJ2-7; 8 bases align to TRBD2. The CDR3 here is CASSPRTSGTSEQYF. As DNA, the CDR3 is TGTGCCAGCTCACCACGGACATCTGGGACTAGTGAGCAGTACTTC. The full variable domain, with the rest looked up from reference TRBV18 and TRBJ2-7, is NAGVMQNPRHLVRRRGQEARLRCSPMKGHSHVYWYRQLPEEGLKFMVYLQKENIIDESGMPKERFSAEFPKEGPSILRIQQVVRGDSAAYFCASSPRTSGTSEQYFGPGTRLTVT.